The next 13 T cell receptor beta chains were all read from a single sample in a study of early stage breast cancer tumors. The repertoire was sequenced with immunoSEQ multiplex PCR; TCRdb's copy has only in-frame clones and lacks some. The sample records tens of thousands of clones, about 89% being singletons. Specimen: blood. The receptors stem from a person aged 65-85 years with breast cancer.

The V call is TRBV7-2, the J call TRBJ1-2; D perhaps matches TRBD1 (5 bases). V was clipped by 2 bases and J by 0 bases, with 13 bases between them. Per the germline V gene, CDR1 is SGHTA and CDR2 is FQGNSA. The CDR3 is 16 residues long. CDR3: CASSLNTGNPNYGYTF. The CDR3 nucleotides read TGTGCCAGCAGCTTAAACACAGGAAACCCTAACTATGGCTACACCTTC.

The V call is TRBV11-3, the J call TRBJ2-1, with TRBD1 matching 8 bases. Unmatched junction bases numbered 7, after V lost 0 bases and J lost 6 bases. This CDR3 region has 16 residues. The germline CDR1 and CDR2 sequences are SGHNT and YENEEA. The CDR3 DNA reads as TGTGCCAGCAGCTTAGAGGGGACAGGCACATCCAATGAGCAGTTCTTC. Amino acids: CASSLEGTGTSNEQFF.

The V gene is TRBV6-6, the J gene TRBJ2-1; unclear D gene. Germline V CDR1 and CDR2: MNHNY, SVGAGI (reference sequence). The V gene lost 4 bases and the J gene lost 0 bases, with 10 bases spanning the gap. This CDR3 has 15 residues. As DNA, the CDR3 is TGTGCCAGCAGTTCCCACTTAAGCTCCTACAATGAGCAGTTCTTC. This translates into CASSSHLSSYNEQFF.

This clone was counted a single time. This rearrangement joins TRBV11-2 to TRBJ2-1; 9 nucleotides align to TRBD1. V lost 7 bases, J lost 9 bases, and 10 bases stayed unmatched. Germline assignment: CDR1 SGHAT and CDR2 FQNNGV. The CDR3 has 14 amino acids. CDR3 residues: CASNRQGGAPEQFF. The CDR3 DNA reads TGTGCCAGCAACCGACAGGGGGGGGCCCCTGAGCAGTTCTTC.

This chain uses TRBV7-2 with TRBJ2-3; TRBD2 might be the D (7 bases). CDR1 and CDR2 from the germline V gene are SGHTA and FQGNSA. This CDR3 has 15 residues. Between the trimmed V and J ends, which lost 5 bases and 4 bases, there was a span of 16 bases. CDR3: CASSQNGGPADTQYF. CDR3 in DNA: TGTGCCAGCAGCCAAAACGGGGGGCCCGCAGATACGCAGTATTTT.

The genes are TRBV9 and TRBJ2-3; 7 nucleotides align to TRBD2. Germline CDR1 is SGDLS and CDR2 is YYNGEE. The V segment lost 0 bases and the J segment 2 bases; nucleotides outside the gene matches: 9. CDR3 length: 17 residues. The CDR3 bases are TGTGCCAGCAGCGTAGGGGGATCGGGGGGTCTCACAGATACGCAGTATTTT. It is translated as CASSVGGSGGLTDTQYF. Using reference TRBV9 and TRBJ2-3 for the parts outside the CDR3, the full variable domain is DSGVTQTPKHLITATGQRVTLRCSPRSGDLSVYWYQQSLDQGLQFLIQYYNGEERAKGNILERFSAQQFPDLHSELNLSSLELGDSALYFCASSVGGSGGLTDTQYFGPGTRLTVL.

Written as DNA, the CDR3 is TGTGCCAGCAGCCTTGGAGGCATGAACACTGAAGCTTTCTTT. This sequence encodes CASSLGGMNTEAFF. The chain combines TRBV7-2 with TRBJ1-1; D gene ambiguous. The CDR3 length is 14 residues. Germline V gives CDR1 SGHTA, CDR2 FQGNSA. The V end lost 5 bases, the J end lost 0 bases, and 10 bases lay between the germline ends.

This chain joins TRBV4-2 and TRBJ2-7; 7 nucleotides line up with TRBD2. The trim removed 0 bases at V and 6 bases at J, leaving 14 bases unmatched. Per germline, CDR1 LGHNA and CDR2 YNFKEQ. The CDR3 spans 17 residues. The CDR3, as DNA: TGTGCCAGCAGCCAAGATCCCCGCGGGAGTAACCCTCGCGAGCAGTACTTC. It encodes CASSQDPRGSNPREQYF.

This clone was counted once. The rearrangement joins TRBV5-1 to TRBJ1-6, with D possibly being TRBD1 (5 bases). Germline V gene data show CDR1 as SGHRS and CDR2 as YFSETQ. Deletions cut 7 bases from V and 11 bases from J, with 19 bases between. The CDR3 has 14 amino acids. The chain's CDR3 is CASPNGAYSTPLHF. For the CDR3, the DNA is TGCGCCAGCCCGAATGGGGCATACTCAACACCCCTCCACTTT.

As to this clone: The junction departs from the called germline gene at one end, perhaps through a read error. The chain carries TRBV7-7 and TRBJ2-1; 11 bases are a match to TRBD1. This CDR3 has 16 amino acids. CDR1 and CDR2 (germline): SSHAT, FNYEAQ (reference sequence). CDR3 DNA: TGTGCTAGCAGCTTAGCCAGGACAGGGGGCGCGAGTAAGCAGTTCTTC. Protein product: CASSLARTGGASKQFF.

The chain uses TRBV5-4 and TRBJ1-2; 8 bases align to TRBD1. CDR1 is SGHNT and CDR2 is YYREEE in the germline V gene (reference sequence). Trimming at V came to 0 bases and at J to 2 bases, leaving 0 bases not matched to a gene. The CDR3 is made up of 14 amino acids. The CDR3 protein is CASSLGQGNYGYTF. In DNA, the CDR3 is TGTGCCAGCAGCTTGGGACAGGGGAACTATGGCTACACCTTC.

This chain joins TRBV29-1 and TRBJ2-6, with TRBD2 as a possible D gene (7 bases). V was shortened by 6 bases and J by 3 bases, with 9 bases between the two germline ends. Germline V gene data show CDR1 as SQVTM and CDR2 as ANQGSEA. This CDR3 has 13 amino acids. The CDR3: CSVRGGGANVLTF. The CDR3 DNA follows: TGCAGCGTAAGGGGGGGTGGGGCCAACGTCCTGACTTTC.

This chain uses TRBV19 with TRBJ1-2; possible D gene TRBD1, 6 bases. The CDR3 length is 14 residues. The germline gives CDR1 LNHDA, CDR2 SQIVND (reference sequence). Trimming removed 4 bases at V and 3 bases at J, with 12 bases between. The CDR3 sequence is CASSTRQAHYGYTF. The CDR3 region has the DNA TGTGCCAGTAGTACCCGACAGGCCCACTATGGCTACACCTTC.